This entry lists 24 T cell receptor beta chains sequenced from one sample in a study of shared clonotypes between healthy human individuals (dated by TCRdb to the early 2020s). The library was built by means of the immunoSEQ multiplex PCR assay. TCRdb holds this immuneACCESS table with in-frame rearrangements only. Some clones are missing; in checked studies, unresolved V genes explain under half, and the rest has no known cause. The sample table records over a million clones; around 78% of these occur just once. The leading ten clones occupy under 0.8% of the sample. The sequencing sample was made of memory CD4+ T cells from PBMCs. What this sample's cell subset or site label stands for: CD45RA-negative fraction. Every receptor here comes from a man aged 18 to 29 in good health. Some clones in this sample may be carry-over from other donors' samples.

V is TRBV2 and J is TRBJ2-2, with D tentatively TRBD1 (5 bases). The CDR3 covers 14 residues. The germline V gene encodes CDR1 SNHLY and CDR2 FYNNEI. Trimming removed 8 bases at V and 3 bases at J, with 13 bases between. CDR3 coding DNA: TGTGCCAGCTGGACGGACACTTACACCGGGGAGCTGTTTTTT. Translation: CASWTDTYTGELFF.

This clone was recorded only once. The chain carries TRBV10-3 and TRBJ2-7; D tentatively reads TRBD1 or TRBD2 (6 bases each). Germline V lookup: CDR1 ENHRY, CDR2 SYGVKD. V lost 1 base to trimming and J lost 4 bases, with 14 bases between them. The CDR3 totals 15 residues. The CDR3 nucleotides are TGTGCCATCAGTGAGTTAGGCGGGACACGATACGAGCAGTACTTC. Amino acid sequence: CAISELGGTRYEQYF.

V and J are TRBV28 and TRBJ1-2; TRBD1 matches 7 bases. Germline values: CDR1 MDHEN, CDR2 SYDVKM. Unmatched junction bases numbered 7, after V lost 7 bases and J lost 8 bases. This CDR3 is built from 12 residues. The CDR3 bases are TGTGCCAGCACCGAAGGGGGCTGGGGCTACACCTTC. Amino acids: CASTEGGWGYTF.

The chain has TRBV2 and TRBJ2-1; 10 bases match TRBD1. The V gene end was trimmed by 3 bases and the J gene end by 5 bases; junction bases not matched to a gene: 10. Germline lookup yields CDR1 SNHLY and CDR2 FYNNEI. CDR3 length equals 17 residues. CDR3 protein: CASSEQRTGGFDNEQFF. The CDR3 nucleotides read TGTGCCAGCAGTGAGCAAAGGACAGGGGGTTTCGACAATGAGCAGTTCTTC.

V is TRBV7-3 and J is TRBJ2-1; D gene uncertain. This CDR3 is built from 13 residues. V was clipped by 3 bases and J by 9 bases, with 12 bases between them. The V gene's germline CDR1 is SGHTA and CDR2 FQGTGA. This chain's CDR3 is CASSFSLGTEQFF. The CDR3 DNA reads TGTGCCAGCAGCTTTTCCCTGGGCACTGAGCAGTTCTTC.

This clone was detected a few times. V and J are TRBV2 and TRBJ2-3; D is unresolved. Germline lookup yields CDR1 SNHLY and CDR2 FYNNEI. The ends were cut back, 5 bases at V and 4 bases at J, with 10 bases in the middle. The CDR3 covers 13 residues. CDR3 DNA: TGTGCCAGCAGTAAATTAAACCCAGATACGCAGTATTTT. Its protein product is CASSKLNPDTQYF.

The chain employs TRBV4-1 and TRBJ2-3; 10 bases are shared with TRBD2. The germline CDR1 and CDR2 sequences are MGHRA and YSYEKL. The CDR3 runs 19 residues. Losses at the gene ends were 2 bases for V and 5 bases for J; bases not matched to a gene: 16. CDR3 bases: TGCGCCAGCAGCCAAATAATTTCTAGGCTAGCGGGAGCAGGAGATACGCAGTATTTT. It specifies CASSQIISRLAGAGDTQYF.

The chain combines TRBV14 with TRBJ2-5; 8 bases are a match to TRBD2. Per the germline V gene, CDR1 is SGHDN and CDR2 is FVKESK. V gave up 5 bases and J gave up 1 base; unmatched junction bases: 3. The CDR3 has 14 residues. This chain's CDR3 is CASSSREGQETQYF. The CDR3 coding sequence is TGTGCCAGCAGCTCCCGGGAGGGCCAAGAGACCCAGTACTTC.

The rearrangement joins TRBV28 to TRBJ2-5; the match to TRBD1 covers 11 bases. The J call could be wrong; TRBJ2-7 is a better fit for the DNA end. The germline CDR1 and CDR2 sequences are MDHEN and SYDVKM. The CDR3 is 16 amino acids. This CDR3 is CASSLFMGQGEYEQYF. DNA of the CDR3: TGTGCCAGCAGTTTATTCATGGGACAGGGGGAATACGAGCAGTACTTC.

The genes are TRBV7-2 and TRBJ2-5; D uncertain. V lost 5 bases to trimming and J lost 3 bases, with 7 bases between them. The CDR3 length is 12 residues. Per germline, CDR1 SGHTA and CDR2 FQGNSA. In nucleotides, the CDR3 is TGTGCCAGCAGCCCCAATAAAGAGACCCAGTACTTC. Its protein is CASSPNKETQYF.

The rearrangement links TRBV29-1 to TRBJ2-4; D call uncertain. The CDR3 has 13 residues. Germline loops: CDR1 SQVTM, CDR2 ANQGSEA. V was shortened by 6 bases and J by 0 bases, with 9 bases between the two germline ends. CDR3 nucleotides: TGCAGCGTCGGCTCCGTAGCCAAAAACATTCAGTACTTC. It codes for CSVGSVAKNIQYF.

The chain recombines TRBV4-1 with TRBJ1-5; possible D gene TRBD1, 5 bases. V was pared by 0 bases and J by 0 bases, with 9 bases between. CDR3 size: 16 residues. CDR1 is MGHRA and CDR2 is YSYEKL in the germline V gene. The CDR3 loop is CASSQETEYSNQPQHF. CDR3 bases: TGCGCCAGCAGCCAAGAGACAGAATATAGCAATCAGCCCCAGCATTTT.

Of note for this clone: A much larger clone lies one base from this, so it may be a read error. The sample has other DNA sequences that encode this CDR3 too. This chain links TRBV4-1 with TRBJ1-2; 8 nucleotides line up with TRBD1. This CDR3 comprises 14 residues. CDR1 and CDR2 (germline): MGHRA, YSYEKL. The CDR3 reads CASSHPGQGLGYTF. The CDR3 DNA reads TGCGCCAGCAGCCACCCCGGACAGGGCCTTGGCTACACTTTC.

This clone was seen only once. The gene calls are TRBV5-1 and TRBJ1-1; 7 bases fit TRBD1. This CDR3 region has 15 residues. Looked up from germline, CDR1 is SGHRS and CDR2 is YFSETQ. V shed 3 bases and J 1 base; nucleotides not matched to a gene: 6. The CDR3 here is CASSSAGGWNTEAFF. DNA for the CDR3: TGCGCCAGCAGCTCAGCAGGGGGGTGGAACACTGAAGCTTTCTTT. Complete variable domain (other parts from reference TRBV5-1 and TRBJ1-1): KAGVTQTPRYLIKTRGQQVTLSCSPISGHRSVSWYQQTPGQGLQFLFEYFSETQRNKGNFPGRFSGRQFSNSRSEMNVSTLELGDSALYLCASSSAGGWNTEAFFGQGTRLTVV.

This sequence joins TRBV7-2 and TRBJ2-3; unclear D gene. The ends were cut back, 2 bases at V and 4 bases at J, with 16 bases in the middle. The CDR3 totals 16 residues. CDR1 is SGHTA, CDR2 FQGNSA, per germline. The DNA of the CDR3 is TGTGCCAGCAGCTTAAAGGTGAATGGTGGCGCAGATACGCAGTATTTT. Translation gives CASSLKVNGGADTQYF.

The rearrangement uses TRBV18 and TRBJ2-2; 7 nucleotides line up with TRBD1. Trimming at V came to 2 bases and at J to 1 base, leaving 7 bases not matched to a gene. Germline values: CDR1 KGHSH, CDR2 LQKENI. The CDR3 is 17 residues long. The CDR3 is CASSPIHTGVNTGELFF. The DNA of the CDR3 is TGTGCCAGCTCACCAATCCATACAGGGGTGAACACCGGGGAGCTGTTTTTT.

As concerns this clone: This sample includes further DNA sequences coding for the same CDR3. The J gene is TRBJ2-3, the V gene TRBV9, with D unclear. CDR3 length: 12 residues. The ends were cut back, 2 bases at V and 0 bases at J, with 1 base in the middle. Germline lookup yields CDR1 SGDLS and CDR2 YYNGEE. CDR3 protein: CASSVSTDTQYF. CDR3 in DNA: TGTGCCAGCAGCGTTAGCACAGATACGCAGTATTTT.

The genes are TRBV30 and TRBJ1-3; TRBD1 is a possible D gene (6 bases). Germline loops: CDR1 GTSNPN, CDR2 SVGIG (reference sequence). The V gene lost 3 bases and the J gene lost 0 bases, with 12 bases spanning the gap. The CDR3 extends over 15 amino acids. The CDR3 loop reads CAWSRDTNSGNTIYF. The CDR3 coding sequence is TGTGCCTGGAGCAGGGACACCAACTCTGGAAACACCATATATTTT.

J is TRBJ2-5 and V is TRBV6-5; D may be TRBD1 (6 bases). V lost 0 bases, J lost 5 bases, and 16 bases lay in between. The CDR3 contains 16 residues. Germline V gene sequence: CDR1 MNHEY, CDR2 SVGAGI. The CDR3 DNA is TGTGCCAGCAGTTACTCGAGCTGGCAGGGGTCGGAGACCCAGTACTTC. The encoded protein is CASSYSSWQGSETQYF.

The gene calls are TRBV2 and TRBJ1-1, with D possibly being TRBD1 (5 bases). V lost 5 bases, J lost 2 bases, and 9 bases lay in between. This CDR3 region has 13 residues. Germline CDR1 is SNHLY and CDR2 is FYNNEI. CDR3 loop: CASSRQRNTEAFF. CDR3 DNA sequence: TGTGCCAGCAGTCGACAGAGAAACACTGAAGCTTTCTTT.

In its sample, this clone was seen once. The gene calls are TRBV28 and TRBJ1-1; D possibly corresponds to TRBD1 (6 bases). V was trimmed by 7 bases and J by 1 base, leaving 19 bases between them. CDR1 MDHEN and CDR2 SYDVKM come from the germline V gene. The CDR3 runs to 16 residues. In DNA form, the CDR3 reads TGTGCCAGCACGATAGGGGGAGTTGGTTCGAACACTGAAGCTTTCTTT. Translated: CASTIGGVGSNTEAFF.

As regards this clone: This may come from a read error, since a much larger clone is one base off. The same CDR3 can be traced to other DNA sequences in this sample. The rearrangement uses TRBV7-2 and TRBJ2-2, with 7 bases identical to TRBD1. Germline assignment: CDR1 SGHTA and CDR2 FQGNSA. CDR3 length: 15 amino acids. The CDR3 sequence is CASSTGDANTGELFF. The CDR3 region has the DNA TGTGCCAGCAGCACAGGGGACGCGAACACCGGAGAGCTGTTTTTT.

In the case of this clone: Within the sample, other DNA sequences also encode this same CDR3. This chain joins TRBV5-1 and TRBJ1-4; unclear D gene. The V gene's germline CDR1 is SGHRS and CDR2 YFSETQ. Trimming left V 0 bases short and J 0 bases short, with 6 bases between. This CDR3 comprises 15 residues. CDR3 region: CASSLGPATNEKLFF. DNA of the CDR3: TGCGCCAGCAGCTTGGGGCCCGCAACTAATGAAAAACTGTTTTTT.

This clone was recorded only once. This chain links TRBV28 with TRBJ2-7; TRBD2 is a possible D gene (6 bases). The CDR3 totals 13 residues. V was clipped by 6 bases and J by 6 bases, with 15 bases between them. Germline V gene lookup returns CDR1 MDHEN and CDR2 SYDVKM. The CDR3 loop is CASSQRVAPEQYF. Here the CDR3 DNA reads TGTGCCAGCAGCCAGCGGGTCGCGCCCGAGCAGTACTTC.